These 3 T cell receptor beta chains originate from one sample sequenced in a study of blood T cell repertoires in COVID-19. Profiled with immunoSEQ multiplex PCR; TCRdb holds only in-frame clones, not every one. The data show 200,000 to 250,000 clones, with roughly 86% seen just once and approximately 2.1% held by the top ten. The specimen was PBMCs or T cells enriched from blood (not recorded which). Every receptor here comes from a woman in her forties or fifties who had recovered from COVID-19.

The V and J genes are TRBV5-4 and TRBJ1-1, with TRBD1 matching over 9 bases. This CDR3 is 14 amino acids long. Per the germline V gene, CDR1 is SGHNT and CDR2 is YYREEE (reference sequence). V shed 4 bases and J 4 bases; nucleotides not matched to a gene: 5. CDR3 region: CASSTGQGITEAFF. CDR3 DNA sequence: TGTGCCAGCAGCACCGGACAGGGGATCACTGAAGCTTTCTTT.

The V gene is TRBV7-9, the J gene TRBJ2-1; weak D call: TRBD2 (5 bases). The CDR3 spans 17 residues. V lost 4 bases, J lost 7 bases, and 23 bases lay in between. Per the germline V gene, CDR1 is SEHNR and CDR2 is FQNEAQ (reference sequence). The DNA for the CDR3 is TGTGCCAGCAGCTCCCCTAGTCGGAGGACCGGAGAGAATGAGCAGTTCTTC. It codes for CASSSPSRRTGENEQFF.

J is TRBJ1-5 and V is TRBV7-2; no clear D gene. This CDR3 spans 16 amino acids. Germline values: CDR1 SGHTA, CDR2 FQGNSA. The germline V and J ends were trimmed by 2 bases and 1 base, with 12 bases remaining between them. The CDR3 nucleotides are TGTGCCAGCAGCTTAAACGCGCCCTCGAGCAATCAGCCCCAGCATTTT. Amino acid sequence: CASSLNAPSSNQPQHF.